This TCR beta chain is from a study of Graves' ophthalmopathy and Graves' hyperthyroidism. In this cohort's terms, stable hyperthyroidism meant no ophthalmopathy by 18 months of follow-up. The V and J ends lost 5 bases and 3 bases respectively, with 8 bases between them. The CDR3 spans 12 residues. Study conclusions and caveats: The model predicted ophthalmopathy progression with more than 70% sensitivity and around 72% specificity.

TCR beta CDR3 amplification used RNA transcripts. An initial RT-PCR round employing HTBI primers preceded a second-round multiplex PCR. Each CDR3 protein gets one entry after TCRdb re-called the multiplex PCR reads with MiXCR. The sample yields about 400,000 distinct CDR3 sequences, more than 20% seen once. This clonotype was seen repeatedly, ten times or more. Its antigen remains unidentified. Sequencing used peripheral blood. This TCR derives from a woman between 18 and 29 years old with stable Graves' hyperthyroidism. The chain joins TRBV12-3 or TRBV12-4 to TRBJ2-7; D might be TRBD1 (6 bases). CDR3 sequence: CASSRQVYEQYF. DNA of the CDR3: TGTGCCAGCAGTCGACAGGTCTACGAGCAGTACTTC.